This T cell receptor beta chain originates from a study of neurological immune-mediated disorders. Germline loops: CDR1 ENHRY, CDR2 SYGVKD. V gave up 4 bases and J gave up 5 bases, with 14 bases separating them. The CDR3 has 14 amino acids. 5'RACE employing 10-nucleotide random UMIs yielded the cDNA. Each CDR3 protein is one row after TCRdb ran MiXCR on the 5' RACE reads. The sample gives tens of thousands of distinct CDR3 sequences, around a tenth of which show up once; approximately 1.5% is in the top ten. This chain joins TRBV10-3 and TRBJ1-1; tentatively, D is TRBD1 (6 bases). The sequence was collected from a man aged 50-59 years in good health. Material: PBMCs. The CDR3 is CAISVVQGGTEAFF. In DNA, the CDR3 is TGTGCCATCAGTGTGGTACAGGGTGGGACTGAAGCTTTCTTT.